This TCR beta chain was found in a study of early T cells in non-severe SARS-CoV-2 infection. The TCR library protocol was used to attach unique molecular identifiers. These identifiers were attached to individual cDNA molecules. From the 5' RACE reads, TCRdb called clonotypes with MiXCR, one entry per CDR3 protein. The sample has about 110,000 distinct CDR3 sequences; roughly 12% are singletons. This clonotype appeared many times. The germline V and J ends were trimmed by 3 bases and 6 bases, with 21 bases remaining between them. Per the germline V gene, CDR1 is SGHNT and CDR2 is YYREEE (reference sequence). The CDR3 sequence is 16 residues long.

The rearrangement uses TRBV5-4 and TRBJ2-5; possibly TRBD1 or TRBD2 for D (5 bases each). Source: whole blood, taken at baseline. The source is an adult who was a healthcare worker with PCR-confirmed SARS-CoV-2 infection or an uninfected control (not recorded which). Here the CDR3 reads CASSSILEGSGKTQYF. The CDR3 DNA reads as TGTGCCAGCAGCTCGATCCTCGAGGGGTCGGGGAAGACCCAGTACTTC.